This TCR beta chain was observed in a study of blood T cell repertoires in COVID-19. This CDR3 spans 14 amino acids. The V gene's germline CDR1 is SGHTS and CDR2 YDEGEE. With 3 bases clipped from V and 2 bases from J, the junction kept 2 bases outside the gene matches. Original methodology: Scientists estimated how many nucleated cells there were by amplifying reference gene primers. Sequencing used immunoSEQ multiplex PCR; TCRdb keeps in-frame clones, though not all of them. V, J and clone size are taken as reported in that table, and D and trimming were inferred from the DNA itself. Of 180,000 or so clones listed, around 85% are singletons.

V and J are TRBV5-8 and TRBJ2-3, with TRBD2 matching 8 bases. The TCR sequence derives from a woman in her sixties or seventies with acute or convalescent COVID-19. The source material was peripheral blood. In DNA, the CDR3 is TGTGCCAGCAGCTCACTAGCGGTCACAGATACGCAGTATTTT. Residues: CASSSLAVTDTQYF.